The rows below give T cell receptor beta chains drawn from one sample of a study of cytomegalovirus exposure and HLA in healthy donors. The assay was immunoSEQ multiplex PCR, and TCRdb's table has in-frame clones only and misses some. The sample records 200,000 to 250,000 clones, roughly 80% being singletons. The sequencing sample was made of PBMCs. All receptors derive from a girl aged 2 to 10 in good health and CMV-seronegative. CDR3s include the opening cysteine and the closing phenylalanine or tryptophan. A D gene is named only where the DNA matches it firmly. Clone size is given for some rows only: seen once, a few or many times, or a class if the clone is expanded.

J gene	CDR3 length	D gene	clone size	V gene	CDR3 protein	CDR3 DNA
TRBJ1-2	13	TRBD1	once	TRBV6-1	CASREQGAYGYTF	TGTGCCAGCAGAGAGCAGGGGGCCTATGGCTACACCTTC
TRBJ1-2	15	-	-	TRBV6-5	CASRPTGQANYGYTF	TGTGCCAGCAGACCTACAGGACAAGCTAACTATGGCTACACCTTC
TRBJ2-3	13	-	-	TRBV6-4	CASSGTGSDTQYF	TGTGCCAGCAGCGGTACAGGTTCAGATACGCAGTATTTT
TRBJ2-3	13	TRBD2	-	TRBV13	CASSPGGADTQYF	TGTGCCAGCAGCCCGGGGGGTGCAGATACGCAGTATTTT
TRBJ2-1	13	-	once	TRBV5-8	CASSPNFNNEQFF	TGTGCCAGCAGCCCTAACTTCAACAATGAGCAGTTCTTC
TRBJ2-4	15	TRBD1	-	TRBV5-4	CASSRWTGTGNIQYF	TGTGCCAGCAGCCGATGGACAGGGACGGGAAACATTCAGTACTTC
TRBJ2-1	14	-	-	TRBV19	CASSPMFGSNEQFF	TGTGCCAGTAGTCCTATGTTCGGGAGCAATGAGCAGTTCTTC
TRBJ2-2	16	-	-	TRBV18	CASSTWTRDHTGELFF	TGTGCCAGCTCAACTTGGACAAGGGATCACACCGGGGAGCTGTTTTTT
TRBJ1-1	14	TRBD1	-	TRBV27	CASIRDRTYTEAFF	TGTGCCAGCATCCGGGACAGGACATACACTGAAGCTTTCTTT
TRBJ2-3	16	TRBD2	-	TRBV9	CASSSVLAGEEDTQYF	TGTGCCAGCAGCTCGGTACTAGCGGGGGAAGAGGATACGCAGTATTTT
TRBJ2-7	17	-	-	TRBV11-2	CASSSTGGGGGSYEQYF	TGTGCCAGCAGTTCAACGGGTGGGGGAGGGGGGTCCTACGAGCAGTACTTC
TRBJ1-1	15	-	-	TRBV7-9	CASSLSATKNTEAFF	TGTGCCAGCAGCTTATCGGCAACTAAGAACACTGAAGCTTTCTTT
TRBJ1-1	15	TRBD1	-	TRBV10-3	CAISLSGTGSTEAFF	TGTGCCATCAGTCTTTCCGGGACAGGGAGTACTGAAGCTTTCTTT
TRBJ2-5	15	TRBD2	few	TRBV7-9	CASSLGGGHQETQYF	TGTGCCAGCAGCTTAGGGGGGGGACACCAAGAGACCCAGTACTTC
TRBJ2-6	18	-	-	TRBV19	CASSIQPGTLSGANVLTF	TGTGCCAGTAGTATACAGCCAGGTACACTCTCTGGGGCCAACGTCCTGACTTTC
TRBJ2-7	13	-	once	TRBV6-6	CAAAPRRGYEQYF	TGTGCCGCCGCCCCCCGTCGGGGCTACGAGCAGTACTTC
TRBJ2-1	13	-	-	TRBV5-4	CASSLHGVNEQFF	TGTGCCAGCAGCCTACACGGGGTCAATGAGCAGTTCTTC
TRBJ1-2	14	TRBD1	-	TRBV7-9	CASSSPGQLYGYTF	TGTGCCAGCAGCTCGCCGGGACAGCTCTATGGCTACACCTTC
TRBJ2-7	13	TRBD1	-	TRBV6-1	CASSPRQGGEQYF	TGTGCCAGCAGTCCTAGACAGGGTGGCGAGCAGTACTTC
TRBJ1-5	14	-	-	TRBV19	CASSIPGLNQPQHF	TGTGCCAGTAGTATCCCAGGGCTGAACCAGCCCCAGCATTTT
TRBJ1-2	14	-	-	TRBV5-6	CASSLDQGYYGYTF	TGTGCCAGCAGCTTGGATCAGGGGTACTATGGCTACACCTTC
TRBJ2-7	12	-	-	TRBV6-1	CASLDGVYEQYF	TGTGCCAGTTTGGATGGAGTGTACGAGCAGTACTTC
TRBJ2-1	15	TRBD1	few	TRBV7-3	CASSKPGTGLNEQFF	TGTGCCAGCAGCAAGCCCGGGACAGGGTTAAATGAGCAGTTCTTC
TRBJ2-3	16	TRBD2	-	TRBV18	CASSPLAGAGTDTQYF	TGTGCCAGCTCACCTCTAGCGGGGGCTGGCACAGATACGCAGTATTTT
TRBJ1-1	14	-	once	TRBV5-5	CASSLDLVPTEAFF	TGTGCCAGCAGCCTCGATTTAGTTCCCACTGAAGCTTTCTTT
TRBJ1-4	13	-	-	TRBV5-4	CASSLARDEKLFF	TGTGCCAGCAGCCTGGCGCGGGATGAAAAACTGTTTTTT
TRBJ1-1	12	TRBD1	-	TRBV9	CASSRETGEAFF	TGTGCCAGCAGCAGGGAGACAGGGGAAGCTTTCTTT
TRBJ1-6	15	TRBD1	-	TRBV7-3	CASSSDRGENSPLHF	TGTGCCAGCAGCTCCGACAGGGGGGAGAATTCACCCCTCCACTTT
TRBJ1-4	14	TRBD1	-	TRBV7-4	CARKPGQGYEKLFF	TGTGCCAGGAAGCCGGGACAGGGGTATGAAAAACTGTTTTTT
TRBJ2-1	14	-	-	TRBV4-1	CASSQGSSKYEQFF	TGCGCCAGCAGCCAAGGGTCTAGCAAATATGAGCAGTTCTTC
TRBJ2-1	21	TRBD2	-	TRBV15	CATSPPPGLAGGRNSYNEQFF	TGTGCCACCAGCCCCCCCCCGGGACTAGCGGGAGGTCGGAACAGCTACAATGAGCAGTTCTTC
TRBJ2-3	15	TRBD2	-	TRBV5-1	CASSLRGGRRDTQYF	TGCGCCAGCAGCTTGCGGGGGGGCCGTAGAGATACGCAGTATTTT
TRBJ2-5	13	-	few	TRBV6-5	CASRPGPDRAQYF	TGTGCCAGCAGACCAGGGCCCGATCGGGCCCAGTACTTC
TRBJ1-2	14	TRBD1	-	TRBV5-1	CASSPGTGTYGYTF	TGCGCCAGCAGCCCAGGGACAGGGACTTATGGCTACACCTTC
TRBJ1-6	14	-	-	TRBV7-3	CASSFGQYNSPLHF	TGTGCCAGCAGCTTCGGACAGTATAATTCACCCCTCCACTTT
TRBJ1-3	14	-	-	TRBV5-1	CASSLGGPEDTIYF	TGCGCCAGCAGCTTGGGGGGGCCGGAGGACACCATATATTTT
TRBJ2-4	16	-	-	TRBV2	CASSEGQFAVDWIQYF	TGTGCCAGCAGTGAAGGACAGTTTGCGGTCGATTGGATTCAGTACTTC
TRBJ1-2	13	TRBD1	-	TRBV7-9	CASSHDRGQGYTF	TGTGCCAGCAGCCATGACAGGGGGCAAGGCTACACCTTC
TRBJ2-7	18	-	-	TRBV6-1	CASSVGRPGLTSSYEQYF	TGTGCCAGCAGTGTTGGTCGTCCGGGTCTTACTAGCTCCTACGAGCAGTACTTC
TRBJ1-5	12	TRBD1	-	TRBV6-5	CASRQGAGPQHF	TGTGCCAGCAGACAGGGGGCTGGGCCCCAGCATTTT
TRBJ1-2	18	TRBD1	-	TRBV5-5	CASSLENLDRVSFDGYTF	TGTGCCAGCAGCTTGGAAAATCTGGACAGGGTCTCTTTTGATGGCTACACCTTC
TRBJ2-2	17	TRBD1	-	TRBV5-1	CASSLWTGGIGTGELFF	TGCGCCAGCAGCTTATGGACAGGGGGCATCGGGACCGGGGAGCTGTTTTTT
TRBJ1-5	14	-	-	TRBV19	CASRDSLSNQPQHF	TGTGCCAGTAGGGACAGCCTTAGCAATCAGCCCCAGCATTTT
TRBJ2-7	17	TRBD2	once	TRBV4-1	CASSQDRVAGASYEQYF	TGCGCCAGCAGCCAAGATAGAGTAGCGGGGGCCTCCTACGAGCAGTACTTC
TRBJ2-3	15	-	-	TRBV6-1	CASSEASLSSDTQYF	TGTGCCAGCAGTGAAGCTTCGTTATCCTCCGATACGCAGTATTTT
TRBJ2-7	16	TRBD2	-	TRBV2	CASSEVRAGSLIEQYF	TGTGCCAGCAGTGAAGTGCGAGCGGGATCCCTTATAGAGCAGTACTTC
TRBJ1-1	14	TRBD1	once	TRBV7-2	CASSPGDRPTEAFF	TGTGCCAGCAGCCCAGGGGACAGGCCCACTGAAGCTTTCTTT
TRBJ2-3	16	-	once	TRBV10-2	CASSEPLVFSTDTQYF	TGCGCCAGCAGTGAGCCCCTAGTTTTTAGCACAGATACGCAGTATTTT
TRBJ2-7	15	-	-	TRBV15	CATSRGVSLLGEQYF	TGTGCCACCAGCAGAGGCGTCTCCCTACTCGGTGAGCAGTACTTC
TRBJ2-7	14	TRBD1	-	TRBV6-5	CASSGDRRSYEQYF	TGTGCCAGCAGTGGGGACAGACGCTCCTACGAGCAGTACTTC
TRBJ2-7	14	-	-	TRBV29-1	CSADAGYGSYEQYF	TGCAGCGCCGACGCAGGGTACGGGTCCTACGAGCAGTACTTC
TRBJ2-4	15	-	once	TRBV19	CASSTPRGAKNIQYF	TGTGCCAGTAGCACCCCCCGGGGGGCCAAAAACATTCAGTACTTC
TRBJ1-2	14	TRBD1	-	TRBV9	CASSAGQGPYGYTF	TGTGCCAGCAGCGCTGGACAGGGACCCTATGGCTACACCTTC
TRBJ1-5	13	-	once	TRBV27	CASSLIADQPQHF	TGTGCCAGCAGTTTAATCGCAGATCAGCCCCAGCATTTT
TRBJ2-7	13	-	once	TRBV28	CASRPTGSYEQYF	TGTGCCAGCAGGCCAACAGGGTCCTACGAGCAGTACTTC
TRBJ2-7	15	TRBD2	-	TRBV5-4	CASSWGGQGGAEQYF	TGTGCCAGCAGCTGGGGCGGGCAGGGAGGGGCCGAGCAGTACTTC